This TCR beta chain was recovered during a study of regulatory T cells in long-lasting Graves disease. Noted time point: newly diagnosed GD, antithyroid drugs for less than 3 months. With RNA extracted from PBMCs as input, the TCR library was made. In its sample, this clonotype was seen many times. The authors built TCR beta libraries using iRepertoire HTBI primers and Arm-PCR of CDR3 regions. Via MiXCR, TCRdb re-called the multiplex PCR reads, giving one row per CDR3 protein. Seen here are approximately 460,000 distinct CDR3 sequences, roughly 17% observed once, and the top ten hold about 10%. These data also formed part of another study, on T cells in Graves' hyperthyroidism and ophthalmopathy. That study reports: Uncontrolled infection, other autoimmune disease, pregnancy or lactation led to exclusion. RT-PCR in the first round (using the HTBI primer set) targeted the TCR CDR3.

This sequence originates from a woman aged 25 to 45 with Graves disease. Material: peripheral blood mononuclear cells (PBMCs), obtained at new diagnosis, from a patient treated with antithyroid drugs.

The CDR3 DNA follows: TGTGCCAGCAGACGGGACAGGGGGCTTTTGGAGACCCAGTACTTC. Residues: CASRRDRGLLETQYF. The chain uses TRBV11-2 and TRBJ2-5; 12 positions match TRBD1. V shed 6 bases, J shed 5 bases, and the junction held 7 bases outside the gene matches. Germline-derived CDR1 and CDR2 are SGHAT and FQNNGV. CDR3 length equals 15 residues. Supplemented by reference TRBV11-2 and TRBJ2-5, the full variable domain reads EAGVAQSPRYKIIEKRQSVAFWCNPISGHATLYWYQQILGQGPKLLIQFQNNGVVDDSQLPKDRFSAERLKGVDSTLKIQPAKLEDSAVYLCASRRDRGLLETQYFGPGTRLLVL.